These 4 T cell receptor beta chains were sequenced from one sample in a study of blood T cell repertoires in COVID-19. The assay was immunoSEQ multiplex PCR, and TCRdb's table has in-frame clones only and misses some. The table includes roughly 110,000 clones, over 70% detected once. Sequencing was done on a sample of peripheral blood. The receptors here all came from a human donor with acute or convalescent COVID-19. The donor label of this sample is uncertain.

This clone appeared a few times. J is TRBJ1-2 and V is TRBV19; D may be TRBD1 (6 bases). The CDR3 consists of 15 residues. Germline V gives CDR1 LNHDA, CDR2 SQIVND (reference sequence). Trimming shortened V by 3 bases and J by 5 bases, and 16 bases separated the two germline ends. The CDR3 loop is CASSMEGRGGYGYTF. The CDR3 DNA follows: TGTGCCAGTAGTATGGAAGGAAGGGGGGGGTATGGCTACACCTTC. The variable domain in full, with the rest retrieved from reference TRBV19 and TRBJ1-2, is DGGITQSPKYLFRKEGQNVTLSCEQNLNHDAMYWYRQDPGQGLRLIYYSQIVNDFQKGDIAEGYSVSREKKESFPLTVTSAQKNPTAFYLCASSMEGRGGYGYTFGSGTRLTVV.

There are a few counts of this clone. The rearrangement uses TRBV19 and TRBJ2-1, with a weak D call TRBD1 (5 bases). V was clipped by 6 bases and J by 0 bases, with 12 bases between them. Per the germline V gene, CDR1 is LNHDA and CDR2 is SQIVND (reference sequence). This CDR3 has 15 residues. This chain's CDR3 is CASSQGYSSYNEQFF. CDR3 nucleotide sequence: TGTGCCAGTAGCCAGGGCTACAGCTCCTACAATGAGCAGTTCTTC.

V is TRBV6-5 and J is TRBJ1-2; 8 bases agree with TRBD1. From germline, CDR1 is MNHEY and CDR2 SVGAGI. This CDR3 contains 15 residues. The V gene end was trimmed by 4 bases and the J gene end by 2 bases; junction bases not matched to a gene: 6. CDR3 loop: CASSSPDRGNYGYTF. For the CDR3, the DNA is TGTGCCAGCAGTTCCCCCGACAGGGGAAACTATGGCTACACCTTC.

V and J are TRBV30 and TRBJ1-5; 7 nucleotides match TRBD1. V lost 0 bases, J lost 0 bases, and 8 bases stayed unmatched. The length of the CDR3 is 17 residues. CDR1 and CDR2 from the germline V gene are GTSNPN and SVGIG (reference sequence). CDR3 amino acids: CAWSVKGTAYSNQPQHF. The CDR3 bases are TGTGCCTGGAGTGTAAAGGGGACAGCTTATAGCAATCAGCCCCAGCATTTT.